This TCR beta chain comes out of a study of immune evolution from preneoplasia to lung adenocarcinoma. General observations from the study: Top clone share appeared to fall from AAH through AIS, MIA, adenocarcinoma.

The germline V gene has CDR1 MDHEN and CDR2 SYDVKM. Between the trimmed V and J ends, which lost 1 base and 5 bases, there was a span of 17 bases. This CDR3 has 16 amino acids. Remarks on this clone: The antigen remains undetermined.

Measured with immunoSEQ multiplex PCR; TCRdb has only the in-frame clones, and not every one. The table has some 12,000 clones, over 75% seen once. The sample comprised FFPE tissue from an adenomatous hyperplasia lung lesion. As for subset: atypical adenomatous hyperplasia (AAH), lung preneoplasia. The sequence came from a person aged 45 to 69 with lung adenocarcinoma. The rearrangement links TRBV28 to TRBJ1-2; D gene unclear. In DNA form, the CDR3 reads TGTGCCAGCAGTTTATATGGCGGCCTTAAGTCGTATGGCTACACCTTC. It translates to CASSLYGGLKSYGYTF.